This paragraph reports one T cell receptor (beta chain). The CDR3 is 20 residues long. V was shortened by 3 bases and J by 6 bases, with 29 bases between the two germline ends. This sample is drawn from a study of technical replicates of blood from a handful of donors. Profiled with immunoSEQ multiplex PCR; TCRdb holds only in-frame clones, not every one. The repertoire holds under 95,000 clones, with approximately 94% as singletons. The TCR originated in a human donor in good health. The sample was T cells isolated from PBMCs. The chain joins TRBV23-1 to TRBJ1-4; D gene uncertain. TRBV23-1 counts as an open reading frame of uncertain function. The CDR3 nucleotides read TGCGCCAGCAGTCAGTTACCCCGCCGGCTCCTTAAGCCGAGGGATGAAAAACTGTTTTTT. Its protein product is CASSQLPRRLLKPRDEKLFF.